Shown below are 14 T cell receptor beta chains from a single sample sequenced in a study of PD-L1 blockade in urothelial cancer. The time point was: pretreatment peripheral blood. Measured with immunoSEQ multiplex PCR; TCRdb has only the in-frame clones, and not every one. The table records roughly 67,000 clones, approximately 83% of them present only once. The material sequenced was PBMCs, taken around atezolizumab (anti-PD-L1) treatment. Every receptor here comes from a man aged 55 to 70 with urothelial cancer.

This rearrangement joins TRBV14 to TRBJ1-1, with TRBD1 identical over 8 bases. With 3 bases clipped from V and 9 bases from J, the junction kept 6 bases outside the gene matches. The CDR3 sequence is 13 residues long. Germline-derived CDR1 and CDR2 are SGHDN and FVKESK. CDR3 sequence (DNA): TGTGCCAGCAGCCAGGAACGGACAGGGAAAGCTTTCTTT. It specifies CASSQERTGKAFF.

V is TRBV4-2 and J is TRBJ2-3, with 10 bases identical to TRBD2. J was trimmed by 3 bases and V by 3 bases; bases with no gene match: 12. Germline lookup yields CDR1 LGHNA and CDR2 YNFKEQ. The CDR3 runs to 18 residues. Written as DNA, the CDR3 is TGTGCCAGCAGCCATGACCCCACCGGGACTAGCGCTACAGATACGCAGTATTTT. Amino acids: CASSHDPTGTSATDTQYF.

CDR3 residues: CASSIASGGELFF. In nucleotides, the CDR3 is TGTGCCAGTAGTATAGCATCGGGCGGGGAGCTGTTTTTT. The J gene is TRBJ2-2, the V gene TRBV19; D is undetermined. The CDR3 has 13 amino acids. V dropped 1 base and J dropped 7 bases, with 7 bases sitting between them. Germline loops: CDR1 LNHDA, CDR2 SQIVND (reference sequence). Complete variable domain (other parts from reference TRBV19 and TRBJ2-2): DGGITQSPKYLFRKEGQNVTLSCEQNLNHDAMYWYRQDPGQGLRLIYYSQIVNDFQKGDIAEGYSVSREKKESFPLTVTSAQKNPTAFYLCASSIASGGELFFGEGSRLTVL.

This clone was observed a single time. The V call is TRBV11-3, the J call TRBJ2-7, with 8 bases aligning to TRBD2. CDR3 length: 14 residues. Germline CDR1 reads SGHNT; CDR2 reads YENEEA. V was clipped by 4 bases and J by 4 bases; unmatched bases: 6. DNA for the CDR3: TGTGCCAGCAGCTCCGGGACTAGTCCGTACGAGCAGTACTTC. Amino acids: CASSSGTSPYEQYF.

The J gene is TRBJ1-5, the V gene TRBV7-9; no firm D call. Per the germline V gene, CDR1 is SEHNR and CDR2 is FQNEAQ (reference sequence). V lost 6 bases to trimming and J lost 3 bases, with 18 bases between them. The CDR3 covers 16 residues. The CDR3 nucleotides read TGTGCCAGCAGTGTGACCCCACTGGGCCCCAATCAGCCCCAGCATTTT. Its translation: CASSVTPLGPNQPQHF.

This sequence joins TRBV28 and TRBJ2-7; tentative D call: TRBD1 (6 bases). Germline CDR1 is MDHEN and CDR2 is SYDVKM. The CDR3 sequence is 13 residues long. Trimming took off 4 bases at V and 3 bases at J, with 10 bases between the two ends. The DNA for the CDR3 is TGTGCCAGCAGTTCCGGGACAAACTACGAGCAGTACTTC. Amino acid sequence: CASSSGTNYEQYF.

The table lists this clone with a count of one. The chain combines TRBV7-9 with TRBJ2-7; 8 nucleotides line up with TRBD1. Unmatched junction bases numbered 11, after V lost 4 bases and J lost 3 bases. Germline CDR1 is SEHNR and CDR2 is FQNEAQ (reference sequence). The CDR3 has 16 residues. CDR3 in amino acids: CASSYGPNRGSYEQYF. For the CDR3, the DNA is TGTGCCAGCAGCTATGGACCGAACAGGGGGAGCTACGAGCAGTACTTC.

This clone was detected only a few times. The chain joins TRBV18 to TRBJ1-5, with 8 bases matching TRBD1. The germline V gene encodes CDR1 KGHSH and CDR2 LQKENI. The V gene end was trimmed by 2 bases and the J gene end by 7 bases; junction bases not matched to a gene: 10. The CDR3 is made up of 16 amino acids. Here the CDR3 DNA reads TGTGCCAGCTCACCAACTTACGGACAGGGAAACCAGCCCCAGCATTTT. It translates to CASSPTYGQGNQPQHF.

This sequence joins TRBV4-3 and TRBJ1-2; the D gene is possibly TRBD1 (5 bases). The CDR3 is 15 amino acids. CDR1 and CDR2 (germline): LGHNA, YSLEER. Trimming cost V 4 bases and J 4 bases, with 16 bases left between them. The CDR3 DNA reads TGCGCCAGCAGCCCTGACCGGGGGGTTGGCTATGGCTACACCTTC. Amino acid sequence: CASSPDRGVGYGYTF.

V usage is TRBV6-1 and J usage is TRBJ2-3, with 8 nucleotides matching TRBD1. Germline-derived CDR1 and CDR2 are MNHNS and SASEGT. The CDR3 has 14 amino acids. The V gene end was trimmed by 7 bases and the J gene end by 2 bases; junction bases not matched to a gene: 5. CDR3 amino acids: CASKDRVATDTQYF. CDR3 nucleotides: TGTGCCAGCAAGGACAGGGTGGCCACAGATACGCAGTATTTT.

The chain recombines TRBV29-1 with TRBJ2-5; tentative D call: TRBD2 (6 bases). Germline-derived CDR1 and CDR2 are SQVTM and ANQGSEA. Trimming shortened V by 6 bases and J by 2 bases, and 16 bases separated the two germline ends. The CDR3 consists of 14 residues. The CDR3 protein is CSVPTGSGQETQYF. The CDR3 region has the DNA TGCAGCGTCCCCACCGGTAGCGGACAAGAGACCCAGTACTTC.

As for this clone: The sample has other DNA sequences that encode this CDR3 too. The chain has TRBV6-1 and TRBJ2-7, with 7 bases aligning to TRBD1. From germline, CDR1 is MNHNS and CDR2 SASEGT. The CDR3 is made up of 15 amino acids. Losses at the gene ends were 10 bases for V and 3 bases for J; bases not matched to a gene: 15. CDR3 sequence (DNA): TGTGCCACCCAGACAGGGTCAGGCCCTAGCTACGAGCAGTACTTC. This gives the protein CATQTGSGPSYEQYF.

The chain's CDR3 is CASSLGVAGSEQYF. As DNA, the CDR3 is TGTGCCAGCAGCTTAGGAGTAGCGGGCTCCGAGCAGTACTTC. This chain uses TRBV11-2 with TRBJ2-7; 7 bases agree with TRBD2. Germline V lookup: CDR1 SGHAT, CDR2 FQNNGV. CDR3 size: 14 residues. Trimming cost V 1 base and J 6 bases; bases outside gene matches: 6.

The chain joins TRBV18 to TRBJ2-5; the match to TRBD2 covers 12 bases. The junction had 10 bases not matched to a gene; V was cut back by 5 bases and J by 0 bases. The CDR3 spans 18 residues. Germline V lookup: CDR1 KGHSH, CDR2 LQKENI. CDR3 sequence (DNA): TGTGCCAGCTCATCGGTGACTAGCGGGGGCCAGTACCAAGAGACCCAGTACTTC. Its protein product is CASSSVTSGGQYQETQYF.